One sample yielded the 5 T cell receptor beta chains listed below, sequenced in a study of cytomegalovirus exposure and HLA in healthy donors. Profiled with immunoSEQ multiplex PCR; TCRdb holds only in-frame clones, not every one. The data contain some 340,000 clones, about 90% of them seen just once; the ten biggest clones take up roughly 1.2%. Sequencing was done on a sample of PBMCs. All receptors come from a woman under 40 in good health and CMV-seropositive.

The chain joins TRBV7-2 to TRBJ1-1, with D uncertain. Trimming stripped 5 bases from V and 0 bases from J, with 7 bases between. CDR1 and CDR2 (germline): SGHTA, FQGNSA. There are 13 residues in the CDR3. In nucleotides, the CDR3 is TGTGCCAGCAGCCCAGCGGTGAACACTGAAGCTTTCTTT. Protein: CASSPAVNTEAFF.

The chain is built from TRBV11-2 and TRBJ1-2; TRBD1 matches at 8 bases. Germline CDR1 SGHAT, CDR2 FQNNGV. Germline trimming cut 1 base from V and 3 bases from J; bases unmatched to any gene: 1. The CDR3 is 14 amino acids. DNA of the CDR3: TGTGCCAGCAGCTTAGCGACAGGGGACTATGGCTACACCTTC. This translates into CASSLATGDYGYTF.

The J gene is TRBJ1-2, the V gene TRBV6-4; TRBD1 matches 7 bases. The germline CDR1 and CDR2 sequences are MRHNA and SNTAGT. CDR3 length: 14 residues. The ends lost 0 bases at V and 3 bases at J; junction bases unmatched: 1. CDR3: CASSDSGGDYGYTF. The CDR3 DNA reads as TGTGCCAGCAGTGACTCAGGGGGCGACTATGGCTACACCTTC.

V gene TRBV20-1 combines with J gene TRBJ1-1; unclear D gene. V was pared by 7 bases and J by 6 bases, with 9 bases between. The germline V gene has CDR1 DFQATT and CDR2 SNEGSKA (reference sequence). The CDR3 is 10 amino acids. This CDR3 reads CSVGGPEAFF. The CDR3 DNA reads TGCAGTGTGGGAGGCCCTGAAGCTTTCTTT.

The CDR3 region has the DNA TGTGCCAGCAGTTTAGCCCATAGCGGGACCGCTATCTACGAGCAGTACTTC. Residues: CASSLAHSGTAIYEQYF. The chain has TRBV27 and TRBJ2-7, with 8 bases aligning to TRBD2. CDR3 size: 17 residues. With 2 bases clipped from V and 3 bases from J, the junction kept 12 bases outside the gene matches. Germline V gene sequence: CDR1 MNHEY, CDR2 SMNVEV (reference sequence).